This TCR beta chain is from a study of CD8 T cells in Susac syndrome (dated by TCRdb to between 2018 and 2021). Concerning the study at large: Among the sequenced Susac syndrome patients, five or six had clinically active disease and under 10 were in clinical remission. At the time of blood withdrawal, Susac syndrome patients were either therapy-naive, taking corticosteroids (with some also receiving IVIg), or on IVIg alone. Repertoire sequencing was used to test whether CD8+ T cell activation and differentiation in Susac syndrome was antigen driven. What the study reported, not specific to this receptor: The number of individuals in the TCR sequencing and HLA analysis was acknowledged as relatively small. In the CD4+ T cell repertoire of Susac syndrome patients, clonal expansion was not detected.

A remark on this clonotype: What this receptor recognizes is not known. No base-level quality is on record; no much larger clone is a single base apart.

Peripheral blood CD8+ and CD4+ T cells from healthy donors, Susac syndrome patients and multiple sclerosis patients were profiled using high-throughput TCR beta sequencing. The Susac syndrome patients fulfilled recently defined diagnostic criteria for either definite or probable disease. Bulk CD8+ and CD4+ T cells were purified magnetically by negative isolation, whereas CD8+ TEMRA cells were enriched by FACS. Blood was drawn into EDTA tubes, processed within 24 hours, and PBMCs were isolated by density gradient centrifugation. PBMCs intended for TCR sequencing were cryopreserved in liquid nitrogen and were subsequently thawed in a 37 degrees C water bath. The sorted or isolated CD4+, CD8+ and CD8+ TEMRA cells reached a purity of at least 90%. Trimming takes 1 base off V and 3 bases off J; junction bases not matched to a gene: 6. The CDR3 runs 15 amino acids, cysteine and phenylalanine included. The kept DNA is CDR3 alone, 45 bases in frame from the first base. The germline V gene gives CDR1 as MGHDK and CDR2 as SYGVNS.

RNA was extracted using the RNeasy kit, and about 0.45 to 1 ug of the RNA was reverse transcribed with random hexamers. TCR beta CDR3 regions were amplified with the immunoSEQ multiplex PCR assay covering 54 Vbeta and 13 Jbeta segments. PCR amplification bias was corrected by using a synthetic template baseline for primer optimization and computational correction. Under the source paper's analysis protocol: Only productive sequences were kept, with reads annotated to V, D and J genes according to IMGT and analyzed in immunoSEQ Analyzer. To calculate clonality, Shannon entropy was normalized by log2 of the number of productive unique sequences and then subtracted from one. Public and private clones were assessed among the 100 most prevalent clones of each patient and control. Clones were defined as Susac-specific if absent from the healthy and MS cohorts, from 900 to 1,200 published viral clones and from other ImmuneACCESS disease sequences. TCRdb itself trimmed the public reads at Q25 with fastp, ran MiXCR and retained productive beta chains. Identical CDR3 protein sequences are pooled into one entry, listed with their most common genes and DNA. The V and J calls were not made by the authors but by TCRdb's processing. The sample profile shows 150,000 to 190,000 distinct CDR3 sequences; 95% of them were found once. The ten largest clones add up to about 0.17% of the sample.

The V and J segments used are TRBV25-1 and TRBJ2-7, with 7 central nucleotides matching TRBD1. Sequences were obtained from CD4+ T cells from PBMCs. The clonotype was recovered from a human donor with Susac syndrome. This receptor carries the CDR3 CASSESRTGIYEQYF. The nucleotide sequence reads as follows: TGTGCCAGCAGTGAATCTAGGACAGGAATCTACGAGCAGTACTTC.